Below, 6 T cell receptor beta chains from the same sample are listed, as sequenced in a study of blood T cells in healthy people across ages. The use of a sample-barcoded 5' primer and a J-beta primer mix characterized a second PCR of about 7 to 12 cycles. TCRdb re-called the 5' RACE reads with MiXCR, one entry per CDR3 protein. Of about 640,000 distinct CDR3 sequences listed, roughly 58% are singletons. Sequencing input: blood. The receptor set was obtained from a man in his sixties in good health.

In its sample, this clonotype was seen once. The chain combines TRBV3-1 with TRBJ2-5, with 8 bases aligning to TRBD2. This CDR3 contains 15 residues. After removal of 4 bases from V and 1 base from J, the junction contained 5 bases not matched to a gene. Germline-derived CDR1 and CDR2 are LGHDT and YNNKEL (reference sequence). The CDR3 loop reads CASSPLGTSQETQYF. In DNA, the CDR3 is TGTGCCAGCAGCCCGCTCGGGACTAGCCAAGAGACCCAGTACTTC.

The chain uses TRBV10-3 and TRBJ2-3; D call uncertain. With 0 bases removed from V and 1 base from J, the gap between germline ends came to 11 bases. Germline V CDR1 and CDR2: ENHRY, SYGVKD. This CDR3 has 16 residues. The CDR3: CAISESPGAGTDTQYF. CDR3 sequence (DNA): TGTGCCATCAGTGAGTCCCCGGGTGCGGGCACAGATACGCAGTATTTT.

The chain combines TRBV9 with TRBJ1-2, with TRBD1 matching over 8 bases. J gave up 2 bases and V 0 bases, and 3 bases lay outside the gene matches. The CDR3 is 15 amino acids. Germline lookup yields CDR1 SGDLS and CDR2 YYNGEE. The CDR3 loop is CASSVARTGNYGYTF. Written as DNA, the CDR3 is TGTGCCAGCAGCGTAGCCCGGACAGGGAACTATGGCTACACCTTC.

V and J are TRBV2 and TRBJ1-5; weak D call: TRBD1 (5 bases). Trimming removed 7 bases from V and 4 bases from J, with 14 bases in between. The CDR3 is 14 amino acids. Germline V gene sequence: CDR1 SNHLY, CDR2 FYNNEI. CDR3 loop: CASNGAVSNQPQHF. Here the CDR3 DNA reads TGTGCCAGCAATGGGGCCGTCTCTAATCAGCCCCAGCATTTT. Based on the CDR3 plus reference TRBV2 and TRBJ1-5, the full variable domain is EPEVTQTPSHQVTQMGQEVILRCVPISNHLYFYWYRQILGQKVEFLVSFYNNEISEKSEIFDDQFSVERPDGSNFTLKIRSTKLEDSAMYFCASNGAVSNQPQHFGDGTRLSIL.

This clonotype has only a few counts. The CDR3 reads CASSPGTGGRAEAFF. The CDR3 bases are TGCGCCAGCAGCCCCGGGACAGGGGGCCGGGCTGAAGCTTTCTTT. The rearrangement links TRBV5-1 to TRBJ1-1, with 12 bases lining up with TRBD1. Germline V gene data show CDR1 as SGHRS and CDR2 as YFSETQ. Trimming at V came to 4 bases and at J to 6 bases, leaving 7 bases not matched to a gene. The CDR3 has 15 amino acids. The variable domain in full, with the rest retrieved from reference TRBV5-1 and TRBJ1-1, is KAGVTQTPRYLIKTRGQQVTLSCSPISGHRSVSWYQQTPGQGLQFLFEYFSETQRNKGNFPGRFSGRQFSNSRSEMNVSTLELGDSALYLCASSPGTGGRAEAFFGQGTRLTVV.

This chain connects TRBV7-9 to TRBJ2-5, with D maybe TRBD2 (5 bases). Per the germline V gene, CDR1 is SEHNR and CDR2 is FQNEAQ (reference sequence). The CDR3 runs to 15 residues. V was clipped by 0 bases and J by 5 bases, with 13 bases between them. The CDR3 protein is CASSLAGLMGETQYF. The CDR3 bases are TGTGCCAGCAGCTTAGCCGGACTCATGGGGGAGACCCAGTACTTC.